The following is a TCR beta chain sequence with its context. This sample was included in a study of blood T cell repertoires in COVID-19. The overall study: Specimens from acute and convalescent COVID-19 originated in the United States, Italy and Spain.

Germline CDR1 reads SQVTM; CDR2 reads ANQGSEA. There are 16 residues in the CDR3. V lost 3 bases, J lost 1 base, and 18 bases lay in between. The assay was immunoSEQ multiplex PCR, and TCRdb's table has in-frame clones only and misses some. The sample shows 100,000 or so clones, 82% of them seen only once. The genes are TRBV29-1 and TRBJ1-1; D unclear. This sequence was found in a man aged 50-59 years with active or convalescent COVID-19. The sample comprised peripheral blood. The CDR3 is CSVERQSIEGNTEAFF. CDR3 nucleotide sequence: TGCAGCGTTGAGCGACAATCGATAGAAGGGAACACTGAAGCTTTCTTT.